This T cell receptor beta chain was sequenced during a study of T cell repertoires in cytomegalovirus infection. Study findings and constraints: Summed frequency of shared TCR beta families picked out CMV carriers who also had the relevant HLA. HLA-C-restricted CMV-specific TCR beta clonotypes prevailed in the ex vivo response.

CDR3 length: 11 amino acids. The germline CDR1 and CDR2 sequences are DFQATT and SNEGSKA (reference sequence). V lost 3 bases and J lost 6, with 9 bases in between. One entry per CDR3 protein results from TCRdb running MiXCR on the reads. The sample shows some 300,000 distinct CDR3 sequences, around 15% of them seen only once. Worth noting for this clonotype: Its antigen is unidentified.

The chain employs TRBV20-1 and TRBJ2-7, with a tentative D call TRBD1 (6 bases). The material sequenced was PBMCs. The source of this sequence is a human donor in good health (CMV status not recorded). Some clones in this sample may be carry-over from other donors' samples. CDR3 bases: TGCAGTGCTAGGAACAGGGCCGAGCAGTACTTC. The encoded protein is CSARNRAEQYF.